This TCR beta chain was documented in a study of PD-L1 blockade in urothelial cancer. Study at large: The year 2014 saw patients start atezolizumab, 1,200 mg intravenously every 3 weeks. Analyses were performed on blood at 3 weeks after treatment start (the second dose) and at 6 weeks. Blood gave a median roughly 140,000 T cells.

Germline V gene lookup returns CDR1 KGHSH and CDR2 LQKENI. The germline V and J ends were trimmed by 3 bases and 3 bases, with 12 bases remaining between them. The CDR3 is made up of 14 amino acids. Described time point: pretreatment peripheral blood. Pretreatment and on-treatment samples were taken, numbering 1 to 8 per patient. Assay: immunoSEQ multiplex PCR; the TCRdb copy retains only in-frame clones and omits some. Of tens of thousands of clones listed, 85% are singletons. The source is a man in his sixties with urothelial cancer. This specimen was PBMCs, taken around atezolizumab (anti-PD-L1) treatment. The chain uses TRBV18 and TRBJ2-7; D uncertain. Written as DNA, the CDR3 is TGTGCCAGCTCACCCCCTCTGGCCTTCTACGAGCAGTACTTC. It yields the protein CASSPPLAFYEQYF.